Given below is one T cell receptor (beta chain) in context. The antigen remains unidentified. The data belong to a study of OX40 agonist ivuxolimab in advanced cancers. Study information: Partial responses were recorded for three patients, including one with hepatocellular carcinoma and two with cutaneous melanoma.

Study-level points and caveats: Determination of antigen specificity was not performed for the expanded peripheral T cells.

Trimming took off 8 bases at V and 6 bases at J, with 16 bases between the two ends. CDR3 size: 12 residues. CDR1 SQVTM and CDR2 ANQGSEA come from the germline V gene. Sequencing was performed with immunoSEQ multiplex PCR; in TCRdb, only in-frame clones are kept and a portion is missing. The data show tens of thousands of clones, about 89% seen once. The receptor comes from an adult with an advanced solid tumor such as melanoma, head and neck, liver or kidney cancer. The sample was CD4+ or CD8+ T cells sorted from blood, taken in a trial of the OX40 agonist ivuxolimab. V is TRBV29-1 and J is TRBJ1-1, with D tentatively TRBD1 (5 bases). CDR3 in amino acids: CSSRSGGAEAFF. The CDR3 DNA reads TGCAGCTCTCGGTCAGGAGGGGCTGAAGCTTTCTTT.